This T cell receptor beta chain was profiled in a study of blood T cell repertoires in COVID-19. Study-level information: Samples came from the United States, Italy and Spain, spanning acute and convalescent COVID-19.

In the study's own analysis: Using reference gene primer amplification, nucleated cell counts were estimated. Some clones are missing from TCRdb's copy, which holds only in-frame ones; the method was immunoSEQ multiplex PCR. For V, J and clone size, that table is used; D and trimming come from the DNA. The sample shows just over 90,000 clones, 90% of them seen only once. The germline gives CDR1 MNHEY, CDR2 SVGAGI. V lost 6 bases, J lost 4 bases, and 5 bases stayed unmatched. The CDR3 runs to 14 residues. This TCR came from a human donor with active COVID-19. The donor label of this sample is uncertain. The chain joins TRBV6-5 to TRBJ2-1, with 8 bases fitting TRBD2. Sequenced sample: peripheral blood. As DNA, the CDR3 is TGTGCCAGCAGGAACGAGCGGGGGTACAATGAGCAGTTCTTC. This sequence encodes CASRNERGYNEQFF.